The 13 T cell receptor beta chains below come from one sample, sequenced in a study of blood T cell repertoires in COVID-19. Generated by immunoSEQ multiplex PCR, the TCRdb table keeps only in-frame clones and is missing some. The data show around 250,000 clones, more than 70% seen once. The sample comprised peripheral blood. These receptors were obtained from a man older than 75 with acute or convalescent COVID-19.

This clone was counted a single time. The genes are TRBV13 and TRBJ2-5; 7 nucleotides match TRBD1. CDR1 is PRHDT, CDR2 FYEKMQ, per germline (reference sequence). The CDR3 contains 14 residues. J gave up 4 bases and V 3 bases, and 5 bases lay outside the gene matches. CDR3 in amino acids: CASSLNRGGETQYF. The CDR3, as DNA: TGTGCCAGCAGCTTGAACAGGGGTGGAGAGACCCAGTACTTC.

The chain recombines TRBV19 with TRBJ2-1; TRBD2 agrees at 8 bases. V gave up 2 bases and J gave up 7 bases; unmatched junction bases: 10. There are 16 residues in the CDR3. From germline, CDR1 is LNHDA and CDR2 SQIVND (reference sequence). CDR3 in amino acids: CASSIRSGGPVNEQFF. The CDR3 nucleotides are TGTGCCAGTAGTATAAGATCGGGAGGGCCAGTGAATGAGCAGTTCTTC.

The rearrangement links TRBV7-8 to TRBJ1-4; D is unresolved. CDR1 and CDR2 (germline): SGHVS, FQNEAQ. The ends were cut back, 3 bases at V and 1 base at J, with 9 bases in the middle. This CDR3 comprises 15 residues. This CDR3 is CASSFHSGTNEKLFF. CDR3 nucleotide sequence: TGTGCCAGCAGCTTCCACTCCGGAACTAATGAAAAACTGTTTTTT.

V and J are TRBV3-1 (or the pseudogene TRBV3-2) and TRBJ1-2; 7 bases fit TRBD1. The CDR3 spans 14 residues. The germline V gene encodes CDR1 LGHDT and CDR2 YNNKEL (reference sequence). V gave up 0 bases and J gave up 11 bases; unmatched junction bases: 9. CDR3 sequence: CASSQDMWPGGYTF. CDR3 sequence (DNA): TGTGCCAGCAGCCAAGATATGTGGCCAGGGGGTTACACCTTC.

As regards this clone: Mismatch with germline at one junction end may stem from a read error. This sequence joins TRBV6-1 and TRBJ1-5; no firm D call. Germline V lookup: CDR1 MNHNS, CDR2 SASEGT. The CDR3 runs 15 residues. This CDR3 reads CASSEGASSIQPQHF. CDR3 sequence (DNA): TGTGCCAGCAGTGAAGGAGCTAGTAGCATTCAGCCCCAGCATTTT.

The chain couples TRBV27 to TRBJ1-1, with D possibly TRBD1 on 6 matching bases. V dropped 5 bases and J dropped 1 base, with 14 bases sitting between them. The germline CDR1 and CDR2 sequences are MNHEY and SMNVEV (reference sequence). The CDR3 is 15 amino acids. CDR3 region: CASSPAGHRNTEAFF. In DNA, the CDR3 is TGTGCCAGCAGTCCAGCGGGACATCGGAACACTGAAGCTTTCTTT.

The CDR3 loop reads CASSPTVTPNQPQHF. DNA of the CDR3: TGTGCCAGCTCACCTACAGTGACGCCCAATCAGCCCCAGCATTTT. This chain uses TRBV18 with TRBJ1-5; D remains unclear. Germline CDR1 KGHSH, CDR2 LQKENI. Deletions cut 3 bases from V and 3 bases from J, with 12 bases between. The CDR3 extends over 15 amino acids.

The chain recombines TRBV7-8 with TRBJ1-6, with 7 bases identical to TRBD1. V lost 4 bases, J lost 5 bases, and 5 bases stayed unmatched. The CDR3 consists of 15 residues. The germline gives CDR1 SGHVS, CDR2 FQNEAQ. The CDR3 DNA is TGTGCCAGCAGCTCAGGGACAGCTAATAATTCACCCCTCCACTTT. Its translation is CASSSGTANNSPLHF.

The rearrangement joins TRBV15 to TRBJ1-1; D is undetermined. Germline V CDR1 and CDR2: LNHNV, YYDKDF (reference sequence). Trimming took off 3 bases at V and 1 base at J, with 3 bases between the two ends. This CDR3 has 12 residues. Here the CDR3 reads CATSRANTEAFF. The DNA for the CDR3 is TGTGCCACCAGCAGGGCGAACACTGAAGCTTTCTTT. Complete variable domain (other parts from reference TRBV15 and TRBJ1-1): DAMVIQNPRYQVTQFGKPVTLSCSQTLNHNVMYWYQQKSSQAPKLLFHYYDKDFNNEADTPDNFQSRRPNTSFCFLDIRSPGLGDTAMYLCATSRANTEAFFGQGTRLTVV.

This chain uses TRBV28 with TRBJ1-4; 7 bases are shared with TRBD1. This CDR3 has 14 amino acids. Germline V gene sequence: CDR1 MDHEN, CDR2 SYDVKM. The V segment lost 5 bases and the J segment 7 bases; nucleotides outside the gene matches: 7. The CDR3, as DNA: TGTGCCAGCAGTAAGGGACAGTGGTTTGAAAAACTGTTTTTT. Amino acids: CASSKGQWFEKLFF.

Here the CDR3 reads CAISEENTIYF. CDR3 nucleotides: TGTGCCATCAGTGAAGAGAACACCATATATTTT. The chain joins TRBV10-3 to TRBJ1-3, with no clear D. This CDR3 is 11 amino acids long. Germline V gene sequence: CDR1 ENHRY, CDR2 SYGVKD. Deletions cut 3 bases from V and 7 bases from J, with 4 bases between.

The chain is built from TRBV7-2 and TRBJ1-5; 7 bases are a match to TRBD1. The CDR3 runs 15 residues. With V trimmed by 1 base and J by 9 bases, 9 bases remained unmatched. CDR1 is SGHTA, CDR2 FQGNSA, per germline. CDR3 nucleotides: TGTGCCAGCAGCTTAGGGGGACAGCTTATGGGGCCCCAGCATTTT. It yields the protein CASSLGGQLMGPQHF.

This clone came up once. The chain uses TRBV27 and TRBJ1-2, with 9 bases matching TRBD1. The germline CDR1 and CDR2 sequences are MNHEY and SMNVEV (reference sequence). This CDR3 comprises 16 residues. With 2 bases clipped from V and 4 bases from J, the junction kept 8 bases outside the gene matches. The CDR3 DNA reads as TGTGCCAGCAGTTTAGCAGGACAGGGGATTTCCTATGGCTACACCTTC. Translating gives CASSLAGQGISYGYTF.